This T cell receptor (beta chain) was documented in a study of blood T cell repertoires in COVID-19. In the original workflow: Nucleated cell number was recorded as an estimate derived from reference gene primer amplification. Only in-frame clones appear in the TCRdb table, and some are missing; sequencing was by immunoSEQ multiplex PCR. The V and J calls and clone size come from that table; D and trimming were worked out from the DNA. The repertoire has 200,000 to 250,000 clones, 88% of them found once; the top ten carry roughly 2.5%. The germline V gene has CDR1 MDHEN and CDR2 SYDVKM. CDR3 length: 13 amino acids. V was pared by 5 bases and J by 4 bases, with 11 bases between.

The sequenced sample consisted of peripheral blood. This clonotype originated in an older woman with acute or convalescent COVID-19. The genes are TRBV28 and TRBJ1-2; D might be TRBD1 (6 bases). CDR3 sequence: CASSGAGAYGYTF. CDR3 coding DNA: TGTGCCAGCAGTGGCGCGGGGGCCTATGGCTACACCTTC.